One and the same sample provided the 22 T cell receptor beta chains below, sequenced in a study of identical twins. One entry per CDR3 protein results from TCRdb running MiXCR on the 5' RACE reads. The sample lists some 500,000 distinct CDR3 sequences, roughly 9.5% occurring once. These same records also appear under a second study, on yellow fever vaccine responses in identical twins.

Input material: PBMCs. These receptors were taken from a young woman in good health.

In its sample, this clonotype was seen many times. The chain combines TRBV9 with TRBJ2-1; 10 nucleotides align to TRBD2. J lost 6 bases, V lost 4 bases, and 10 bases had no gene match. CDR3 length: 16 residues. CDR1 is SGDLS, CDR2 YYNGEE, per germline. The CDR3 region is CASSTTSGRAVNEQFF. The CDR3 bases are TGTGCCAGCAGCACAACGAGCGGGAGGGCCGTCAATGAGCAGTTCTTC.

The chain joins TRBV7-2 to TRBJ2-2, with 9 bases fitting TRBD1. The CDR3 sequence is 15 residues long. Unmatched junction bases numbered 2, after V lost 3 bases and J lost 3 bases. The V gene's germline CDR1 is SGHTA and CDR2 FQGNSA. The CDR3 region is CASSFGTGHTGELFF. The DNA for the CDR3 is TGTGCCAGCAGCTTCGGGACAGGGCACACCGGGGAGCTGTTTTTT.

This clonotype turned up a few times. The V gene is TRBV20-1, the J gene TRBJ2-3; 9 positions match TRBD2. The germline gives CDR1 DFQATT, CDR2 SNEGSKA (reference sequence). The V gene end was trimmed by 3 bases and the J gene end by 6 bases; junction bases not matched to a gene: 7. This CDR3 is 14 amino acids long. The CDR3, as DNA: TGCAGTGCTAGCATGCTAGCGGGGTCCGATACGCAGTATTTT. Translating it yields CSASMLAGSDTQYF.

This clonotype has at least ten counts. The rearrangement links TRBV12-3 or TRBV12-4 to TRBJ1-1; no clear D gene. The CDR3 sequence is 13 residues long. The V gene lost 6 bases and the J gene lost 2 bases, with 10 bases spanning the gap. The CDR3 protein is CASSAPINTEAFF. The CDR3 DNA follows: TGTGCCAGCAGCGCCCCGATTAACACTGAAGCTTTCTTT.

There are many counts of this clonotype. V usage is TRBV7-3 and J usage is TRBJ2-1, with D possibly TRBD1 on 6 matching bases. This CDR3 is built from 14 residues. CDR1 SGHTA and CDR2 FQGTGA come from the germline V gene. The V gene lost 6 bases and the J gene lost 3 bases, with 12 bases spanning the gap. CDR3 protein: CASRPGTNYNEQFF. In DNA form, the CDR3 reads TGTGCCAGCAGGCCCGGGACAAACTACAATGAGCAGTTCTTC.

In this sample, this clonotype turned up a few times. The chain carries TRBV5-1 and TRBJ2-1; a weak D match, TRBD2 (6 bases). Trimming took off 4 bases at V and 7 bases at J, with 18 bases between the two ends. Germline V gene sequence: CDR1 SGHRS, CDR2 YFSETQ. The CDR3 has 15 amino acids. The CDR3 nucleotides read TGCGCCAGCAGCCGCCTACCGGGAGCCGAAAATGAGCAGTTCTTC. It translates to CASSRLPGAENEQFF. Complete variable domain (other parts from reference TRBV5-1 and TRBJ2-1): KAGVTQTPRYLIKTRGQQVTLSCSPISGHRSVSWYQQTPGQGLQFLFEYFSETQRNKGNFPGRFSGRQFSNSRSEMNVSTLELGDSALYLCASSRLPGAENEQFFGPGTRLTVL.

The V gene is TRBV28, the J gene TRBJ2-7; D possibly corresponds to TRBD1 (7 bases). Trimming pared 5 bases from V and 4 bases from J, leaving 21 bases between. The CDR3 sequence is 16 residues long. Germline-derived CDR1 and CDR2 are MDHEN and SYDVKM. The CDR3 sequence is CASSPAGWRGQYEQYF. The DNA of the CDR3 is TGTGCCAGCAGTCCGGCGGGTTGGAGGGGGCAATACGAGCAGTACTTC.

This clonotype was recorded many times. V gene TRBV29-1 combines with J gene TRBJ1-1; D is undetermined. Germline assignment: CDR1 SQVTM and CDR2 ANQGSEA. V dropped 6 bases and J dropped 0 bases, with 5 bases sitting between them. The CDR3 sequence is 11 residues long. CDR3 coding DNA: TGCAGCGTAGGCATGAACACTGAAGCTTTCTTT. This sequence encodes CSVGMNTEAFF.

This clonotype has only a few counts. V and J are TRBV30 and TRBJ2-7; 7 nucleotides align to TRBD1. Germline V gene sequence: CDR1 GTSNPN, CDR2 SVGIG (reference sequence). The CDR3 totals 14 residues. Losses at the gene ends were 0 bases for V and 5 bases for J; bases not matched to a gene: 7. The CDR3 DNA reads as TGTGCCTGGAGTGTACACAGGGGATTGGACGAGCAGTACTTC. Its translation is CAWSVHRGLDEQYF.

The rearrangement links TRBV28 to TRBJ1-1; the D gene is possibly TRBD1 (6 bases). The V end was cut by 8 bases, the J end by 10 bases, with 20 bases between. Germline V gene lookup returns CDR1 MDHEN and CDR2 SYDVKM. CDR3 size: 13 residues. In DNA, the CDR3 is TGTGCCAGCGGGGGCCCCGGGCCCAAAGGAGCTTTCTTT. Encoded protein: CASGGPGPKGAFF. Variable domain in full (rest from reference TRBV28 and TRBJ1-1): DVKVTQSSRYLVKRTGEKVFLECVQDMDHENMFWYRQDPGLGLRLIYFSYDVKMKEKGDIPEGYSVSREKKERFSLILESASTNQTSMYLCASGGPGPKGAFFGQGTRLTVV.

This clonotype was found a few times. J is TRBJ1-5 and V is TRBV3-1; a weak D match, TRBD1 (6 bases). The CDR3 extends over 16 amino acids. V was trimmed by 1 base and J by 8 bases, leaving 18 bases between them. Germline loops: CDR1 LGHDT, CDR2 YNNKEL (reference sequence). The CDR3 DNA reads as TGTGCCAGCAGCCAAGGGGCGGCACAGGGAAGGGAGCCCCAGCATTTT. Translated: CASSQGAAQGREPQHF.

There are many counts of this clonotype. The CDR3 DNA reads as TGTGCCAGCTCACCATCCAGGGGCTATAATTCACCCCTCCACTTT. Its protein product is CASSPSRGYNSPLHF. The gene calls are TRBV18 and TRBJ1-6; a weak D match, TRBD1 (6 bases). The germline V and J ends were trimmed by 2 bases and 3 bases, with 8 bases remaining between them. Germline CDR1 KGHSH, CDR2 LQKENI. The CDR3 sequence is 15 residues long.

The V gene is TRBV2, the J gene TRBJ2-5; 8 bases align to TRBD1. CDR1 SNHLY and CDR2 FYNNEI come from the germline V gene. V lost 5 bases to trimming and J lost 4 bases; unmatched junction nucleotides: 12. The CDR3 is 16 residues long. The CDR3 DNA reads TGTGCCAGCAGTCGAGTCCCAGGGGGCTTGGGAGAGACCCAGTACTTC. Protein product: CASSRVPGGLGETQYF. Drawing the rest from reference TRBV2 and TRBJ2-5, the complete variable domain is EPEVTQTPSHQVTQMGQEVILRCVPISNHLYFYWYRQILGQKVEFLVSFYNNEISEKSEIFDDQFSVERPDGSNFTLKIRSTKLEDSAMYFCASSRVPGGLGETQYFGPGTRLLVL.

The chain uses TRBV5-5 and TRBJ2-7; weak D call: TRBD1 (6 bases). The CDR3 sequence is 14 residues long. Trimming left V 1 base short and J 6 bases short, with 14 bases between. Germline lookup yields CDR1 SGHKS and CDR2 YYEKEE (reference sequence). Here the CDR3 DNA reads TGTGCCAGCAGCTTGAGGGGACAACCTTCCGAGCAGTACTTC. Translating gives CASSLRGQPSEQYF.

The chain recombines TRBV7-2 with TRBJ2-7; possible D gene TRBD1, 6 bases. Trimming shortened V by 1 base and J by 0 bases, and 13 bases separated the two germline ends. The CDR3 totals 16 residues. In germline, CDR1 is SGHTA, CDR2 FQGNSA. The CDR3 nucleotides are TGTGCCAGCAGCTTAGTCAGTGGGGGCCGCTCCTACGAGCAGTACTTC. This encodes CASSLVSGGRSYEQYF.

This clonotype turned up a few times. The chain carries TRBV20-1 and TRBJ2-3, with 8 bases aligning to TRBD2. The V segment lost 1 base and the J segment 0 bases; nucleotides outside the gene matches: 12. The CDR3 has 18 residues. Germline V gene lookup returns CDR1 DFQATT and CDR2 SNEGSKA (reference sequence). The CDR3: CSARAFWKTSASTDTQYF. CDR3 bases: TGCAGTGCTAGAGCTTTTTGGAAGACTAGCGCTAGCACAGATACGCAGTATTTT.

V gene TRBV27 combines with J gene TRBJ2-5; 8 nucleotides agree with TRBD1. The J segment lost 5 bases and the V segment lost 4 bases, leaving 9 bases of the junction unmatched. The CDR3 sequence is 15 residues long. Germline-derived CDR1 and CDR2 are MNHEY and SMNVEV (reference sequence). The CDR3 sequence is CASSSRDRLWETQYF. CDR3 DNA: TGTGCCAGCAGTTCCCGGGACAGGCTCTGGGAGACCCAGTACTTC.

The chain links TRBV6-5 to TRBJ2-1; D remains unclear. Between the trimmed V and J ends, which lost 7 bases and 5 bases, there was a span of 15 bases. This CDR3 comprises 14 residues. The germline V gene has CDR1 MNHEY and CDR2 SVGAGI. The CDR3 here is CASTPWAGDNEQFF. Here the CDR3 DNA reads TGTGCCAGCACCCCATGGGCAGGCGACAATGAGCAGTTCTTC.

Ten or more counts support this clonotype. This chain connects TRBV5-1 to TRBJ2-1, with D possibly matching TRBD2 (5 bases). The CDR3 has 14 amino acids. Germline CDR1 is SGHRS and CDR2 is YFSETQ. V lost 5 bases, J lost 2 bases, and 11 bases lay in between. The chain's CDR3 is CASSRVATYNEQFF. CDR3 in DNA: TGCGCCAGCAGTAGAGTAGCGACCTACAATGAGCAGTTCTTC.

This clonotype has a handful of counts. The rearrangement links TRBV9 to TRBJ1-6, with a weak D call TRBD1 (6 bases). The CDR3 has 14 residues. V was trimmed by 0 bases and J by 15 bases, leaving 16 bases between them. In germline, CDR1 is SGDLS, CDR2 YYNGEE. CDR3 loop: CASSVEQGNGVLHF. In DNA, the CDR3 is TGTGCCAGCAGCGTAGAGCAGGGGAATGGAGTCCTCCACTTT.

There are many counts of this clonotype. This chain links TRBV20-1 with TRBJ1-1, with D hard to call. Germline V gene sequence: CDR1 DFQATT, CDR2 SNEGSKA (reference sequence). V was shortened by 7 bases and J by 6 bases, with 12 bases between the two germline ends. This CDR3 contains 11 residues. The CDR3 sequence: CSGARTAEAFF. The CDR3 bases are TGCAGTGGGGCTAGAACAGCTGAAGCTTTCTTT.

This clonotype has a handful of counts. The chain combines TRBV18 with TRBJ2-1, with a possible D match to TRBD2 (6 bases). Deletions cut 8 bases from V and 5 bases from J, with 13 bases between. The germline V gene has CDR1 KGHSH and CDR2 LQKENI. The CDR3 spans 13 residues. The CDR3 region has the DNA TGTGCCAGCACTCCGGGACTGAACAATGAGCAGTTCTTC. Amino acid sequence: CASTPGLNNEQFF.